This TCR beta chain was sequenced during a study of memory CD4+ T cells and cytomegalovirus serostatus. With 0 bases clipped from V and 2 bases from J, the junction kept 4 bases outside the gene matches. CDR3 length equals 16 residues. Germline CDR1 is GTSNPN and CDR2 is SVGIG (reference sequence). The sort gate was single viable CD3+CD4+CD8-CD45RO+ cells for memory CD4+ T cells. Positive selection with CD4 microbeads enriched total CD4+ T cells. This clone was counted once. Sequenced by immunoSEQ multiplex PCR; TCRdb stores in-frame clones only, minus some. The table has 50,000 or so clones, 82% seen once.

This clonotype originated in an adult in good health and CMV-seronegative. This chain joins TRBV30 and TRBJ1-6, with TRBD1 matching 7 bases. Material for sequencing was memory CD4+ T cells from blood. The CDR3 region has the DNA TGTGCCTGGAGTGTATACAGGGGAACCTATAATTCACCCCTCCACTTT. Its protein is CAWSVYRGTYNSPLHF.